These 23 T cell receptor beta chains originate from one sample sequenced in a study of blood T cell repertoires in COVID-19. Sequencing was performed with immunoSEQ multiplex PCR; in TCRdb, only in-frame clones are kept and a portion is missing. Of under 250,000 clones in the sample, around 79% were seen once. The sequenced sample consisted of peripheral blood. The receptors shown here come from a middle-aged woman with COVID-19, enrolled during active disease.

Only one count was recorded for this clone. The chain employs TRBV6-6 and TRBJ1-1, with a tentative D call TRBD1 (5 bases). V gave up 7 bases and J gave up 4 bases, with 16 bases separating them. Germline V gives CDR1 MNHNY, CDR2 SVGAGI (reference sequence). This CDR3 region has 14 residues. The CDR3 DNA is TGTGCCAGCAACCAGCCCGGTGGGGCCACTGAAGCTTTCTTT. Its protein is CASNQPGGATEAFF.

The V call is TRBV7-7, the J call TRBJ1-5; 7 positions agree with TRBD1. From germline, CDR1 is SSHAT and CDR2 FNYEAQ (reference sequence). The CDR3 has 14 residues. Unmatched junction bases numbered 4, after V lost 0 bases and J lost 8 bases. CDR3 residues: CASSLARGSEPQHF. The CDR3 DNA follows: TGTGCCAGCAGCTTAGCCAGGGGGAGTGAGCCCCAGCATTTT.

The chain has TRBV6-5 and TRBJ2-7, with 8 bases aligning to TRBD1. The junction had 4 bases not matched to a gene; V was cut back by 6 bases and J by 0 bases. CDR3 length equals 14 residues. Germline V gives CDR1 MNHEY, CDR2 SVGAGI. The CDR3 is CASSQDRVSYEQYF. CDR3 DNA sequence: TGTGCCAGCAGCCAGGACAGGGTCTCCTACGAGCAGTACTTC.

The chain's CDR3 is CASSRRGWDTGELFF. In nucleotides, the CDR3 is TGTGCCAGCAGTCGCAGGGGGTGGGACACCGGGGAGCTGTTTTTT. The chain combines TRBV3-1 (or the pseudogene TRBV3-2) with TRBJ2-2, with 7 positions matching TRBD1. Per the germline V gene, CDR1 is LGHDT and CDR2 is YNNKEL (reference sequence). CDR3 length: 15 amino acids. V lost 6 bases, J lost 3 bases, and 7 bases stayed unmatched.

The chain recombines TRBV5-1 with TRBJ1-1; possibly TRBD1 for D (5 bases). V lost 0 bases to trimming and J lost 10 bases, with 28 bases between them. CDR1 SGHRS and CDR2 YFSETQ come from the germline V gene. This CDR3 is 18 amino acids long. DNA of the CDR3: TGCGCCAGCAGCTTGGCCGAACAGGCAGCCCTATCCCCATCAGGAGCTTTCTTT. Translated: CASSLAEQAALSPSGAFF.

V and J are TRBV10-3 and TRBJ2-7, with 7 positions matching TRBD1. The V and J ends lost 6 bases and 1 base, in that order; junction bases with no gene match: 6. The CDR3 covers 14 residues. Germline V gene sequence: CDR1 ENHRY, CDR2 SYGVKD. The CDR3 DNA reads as TGTGCCATCAGATCCGGGACAGAGTCCTACGAGCAGTACTTC. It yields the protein CAIRSGTESYEQYF.

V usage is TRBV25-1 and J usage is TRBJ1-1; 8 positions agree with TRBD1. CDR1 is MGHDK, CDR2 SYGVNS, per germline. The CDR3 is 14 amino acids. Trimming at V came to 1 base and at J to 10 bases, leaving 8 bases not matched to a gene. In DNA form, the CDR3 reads TGTGCCAGCAGTGAATTGCGACGACAGGGGAGAGCTTTCTTT. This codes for CASSELRRQGRAFF.

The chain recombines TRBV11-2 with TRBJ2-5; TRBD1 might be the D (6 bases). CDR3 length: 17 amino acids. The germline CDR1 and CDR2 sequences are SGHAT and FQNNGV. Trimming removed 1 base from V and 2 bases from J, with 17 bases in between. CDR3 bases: TGTGCCAGCAGCTTAGTAGGGGGTCAGAAGGGGCAAGAGACCCAGTACTTC. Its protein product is CASSLVGGQKGQETQYF.

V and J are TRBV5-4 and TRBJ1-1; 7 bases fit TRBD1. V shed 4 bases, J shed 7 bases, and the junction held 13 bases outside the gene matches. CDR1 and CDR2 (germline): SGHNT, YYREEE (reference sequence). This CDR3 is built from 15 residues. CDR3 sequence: CASSGRDRLMGEAFF. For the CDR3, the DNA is TGTGCCAGCAGCGGACGGGACAGACTGATGGGTGAAGCTTTCTTT. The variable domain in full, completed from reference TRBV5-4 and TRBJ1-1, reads ETGVTQSPTHLIKTRGQQVTLRCSSQSGHNTVSWYQQALGQGPQFIFQYYREEENGRGNFPPRFSGLQFPNYSSELNVNALELDDSALYLCASSGRDRLMGEAFFGQGTRLTVV.

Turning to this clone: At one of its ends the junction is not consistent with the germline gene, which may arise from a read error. CDR3 in DNA: TGTGCCATCAATGAGGGGGCCGAAGAGACCCAGTACTTC. It specifies CAINEGAEETQYF. This sequence joins TRBV10-3 and TRBJ2-5; 7 nucleotides align to TRBD1. The CDR3 is 13 residues long. In germline, CDR1 is ENHRY, CDR2 SYGVKD.

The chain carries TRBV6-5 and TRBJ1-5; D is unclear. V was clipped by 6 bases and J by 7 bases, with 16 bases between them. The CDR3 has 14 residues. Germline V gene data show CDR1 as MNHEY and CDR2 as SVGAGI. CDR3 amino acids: CASSVGRRAQPQHF. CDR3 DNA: TGTGCCAGCAGCGTCGGGAGAAGGGCCCAGCCCCAGCATTTT.

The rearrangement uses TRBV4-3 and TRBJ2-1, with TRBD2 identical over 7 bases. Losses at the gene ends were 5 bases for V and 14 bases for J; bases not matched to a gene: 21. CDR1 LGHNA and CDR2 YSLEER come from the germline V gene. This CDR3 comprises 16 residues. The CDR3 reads CASSSPPTRKFGGKFF. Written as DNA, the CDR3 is TGCGCCAGCAGCTCCCCCCCGACTAGAAAATTCGGGGGGAAGTTCTTC.

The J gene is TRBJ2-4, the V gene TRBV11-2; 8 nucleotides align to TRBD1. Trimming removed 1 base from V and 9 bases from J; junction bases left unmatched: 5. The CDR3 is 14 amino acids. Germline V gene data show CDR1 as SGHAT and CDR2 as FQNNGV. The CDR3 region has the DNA TGTGCCAGCAGCTTAGGGACAGGGTCGGGCATTCAGTACTTC. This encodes CASSLGTGSGIQYF.

The CDR3 region has the DNA TGTGCCAGCAGGCCGGGACTAGCCCCCTGGGAGACCCAGTACTTC. Amino acids: CASRPGLAPWETQYF. The J gene is TRBJ2-5, the V gene TRBV6-4, with 9 bases that match TRBD2. Per the germline V gene, CDR1 is MRHNA and CDR2 is SNTAGT. The CDR3 spans 15 residues. The V segment lost 6 bases and the J segment 5 bases; nucleotides outside the gene matches: 10.

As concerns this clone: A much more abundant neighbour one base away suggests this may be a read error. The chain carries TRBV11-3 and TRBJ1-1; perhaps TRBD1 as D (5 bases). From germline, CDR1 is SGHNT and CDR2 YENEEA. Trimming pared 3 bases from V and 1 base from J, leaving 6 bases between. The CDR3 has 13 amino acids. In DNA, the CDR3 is TGTGCCAGCAGCTTCCAGGGGAACACTGAAGCTTTCTTT. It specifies CASSFQGNTEAFF.

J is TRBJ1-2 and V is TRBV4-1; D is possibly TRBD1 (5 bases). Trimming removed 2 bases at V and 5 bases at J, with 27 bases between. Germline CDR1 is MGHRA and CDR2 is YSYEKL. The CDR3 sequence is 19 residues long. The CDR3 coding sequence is TGCGCCAGCAGCCAACATCTTAAGGGGCAGGAACCGCCCCGTTATGGCTACACCTTC. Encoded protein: CASSQHLKGQEPPRYGYTF.

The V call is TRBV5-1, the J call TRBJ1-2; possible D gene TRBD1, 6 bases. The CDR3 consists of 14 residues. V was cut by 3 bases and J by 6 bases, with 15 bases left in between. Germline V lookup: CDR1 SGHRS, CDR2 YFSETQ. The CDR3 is CASSYGQTPDGYTF. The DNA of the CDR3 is TGCGCCAGCAGCTACGGACAGACCCCCGATGGCTACACCTTC. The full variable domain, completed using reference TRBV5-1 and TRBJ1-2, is KAGVTQTPRYLIKTRGQQVTLSCSPISGHRSVSWYQQTPGQGLQFLFEYFSETQRNKGNFPGRFSGRQFSNSRSEMNVSTLELGDSALYLCASSYGQTPDGYTFGSGTRLTVV.

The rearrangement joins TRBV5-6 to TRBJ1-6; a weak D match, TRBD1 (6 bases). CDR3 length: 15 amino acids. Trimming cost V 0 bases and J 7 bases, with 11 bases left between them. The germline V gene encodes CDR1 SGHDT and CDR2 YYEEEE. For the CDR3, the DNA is TGTGCCAGCAGCTTGGCCGGGACAATCAATTCACCCCTCCACTTT. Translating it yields CASSLAGTINSPLHF. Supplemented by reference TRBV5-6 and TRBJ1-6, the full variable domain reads DAGVTQSPTHLIKTRGQQVTLRCSPKSGHDTVSWYQQALGQGPQFIFQYYEEEERQRGNFPDRFSGHQFPNYSSELNVNALLLGDSALYLCASSLAGTINSPLHFGNGTRLTVT.

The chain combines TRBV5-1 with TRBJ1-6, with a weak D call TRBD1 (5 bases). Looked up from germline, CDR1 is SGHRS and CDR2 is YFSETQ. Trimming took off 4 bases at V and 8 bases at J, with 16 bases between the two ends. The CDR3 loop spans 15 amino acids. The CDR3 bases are TGCGCCAGCAGCGAGACCCCAGCGGGGGATTCACCCCTCCACTTT. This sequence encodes CASSETPAGDSPLHF.

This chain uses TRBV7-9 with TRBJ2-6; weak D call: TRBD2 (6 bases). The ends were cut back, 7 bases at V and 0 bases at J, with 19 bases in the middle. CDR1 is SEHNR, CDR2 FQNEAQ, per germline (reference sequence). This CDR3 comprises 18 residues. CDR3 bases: TGTGCCAGCAACAGAAGGAGGAGGGGCGTCTCTGGGGCCAACGTCCTGACTTTC. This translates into CASNRRRRGVSGANVLTF.

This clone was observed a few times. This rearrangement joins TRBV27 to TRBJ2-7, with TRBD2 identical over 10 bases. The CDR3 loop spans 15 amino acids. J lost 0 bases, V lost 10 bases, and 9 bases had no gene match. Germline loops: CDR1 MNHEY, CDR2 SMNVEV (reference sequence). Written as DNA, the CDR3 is TGTGCCACCCTCGCAGCGGGAGGGCCCTCCTACGAGCAGTACTTC. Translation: CATLAAGGPSYEQYF.

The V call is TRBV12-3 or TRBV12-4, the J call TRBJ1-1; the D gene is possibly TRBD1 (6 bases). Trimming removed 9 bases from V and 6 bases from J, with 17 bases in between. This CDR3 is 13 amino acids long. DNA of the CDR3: TGTGCCAGTTCTCTAGGGGGGGGCGCTGAAGCTTTCTTT. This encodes CASSLGGGAEAFF.

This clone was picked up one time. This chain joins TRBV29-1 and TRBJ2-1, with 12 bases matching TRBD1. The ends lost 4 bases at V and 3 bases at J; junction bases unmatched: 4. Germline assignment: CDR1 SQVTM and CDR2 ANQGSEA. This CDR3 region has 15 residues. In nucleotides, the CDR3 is TGCAGCGTTGCCGGGACAGGGGGCCTCTACAATGAGCAGTTCTTC. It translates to CSVAGTGGLYNEQFF.